Each of the 11 T cell receptor beta chains below was sequenced from the same sample in a study of human T cells and chemical hapten exposure. The time point was: patch test 2, 6 weeks after DPC sensitization. The treatment here: therapeutic diphenylcyclopropenone sensitization with weekly scalp DPC. TCRdb reanalysed the RACE reads using MiXCR and keeps one entry per CDR3 protein. This table holds about 84,000 distinct CDR3 sequences, 10% found once. The material sequenced was whole blood, taken in connection with sensitization to the hapten diphenylcyclopropenone (DPC). These receptors all stem from a woman in her 50s with alopecia areata. Some clones in this sample may be carry-over from other donors' samples.

This clonotype was counted ten times or more. The rearrangement links TRBV3-1 to TRBJ2-6; D is ambiguous. Trimming stripped 4 bases from V and 1 base from J, with 5 bases between. CDR3 length: 14 amino acids. Germline CDR1 and CDR2: LGHDT and YNNKEL (reference sequence). The CDR3 nucleotides read TGTGCCAGCAGCCTCAATTCTGGGGCCAACGTCCTGACTTTC. Translation gives CASSLNSGANVLTF.

The CDR3 loop is CASSQNLAGVTDTQYF. CDR3 DNA: TGTGCCAGCAGTCAGAATCTAGCGGGAGTCACAGATACGCAGTATTTT. The V and J genes are TRBV6-5 and TRBJ2-3, with TRBD2 matching over 10 bases. J was trimmed by 2 bases and V by 5 bases; bases with no gene match: 7. This CDR3 region has 16 residues. CDR1 is MNHEY, CDR2 SVGAGI, per germline.

This clonotype was counted ten times or more. This chain joins TRBV6-4 and TRBJ2-6, with TRBD1 matching over 12 bases. With 5 bases clipped from V and 1 base from J, the junction kept 15 bases outside the gene matches. Per the germline V gene, CDR1 is MRHNA and CDR2 is SNTAGT. CDR3 length equals 21 residues. The CDR3 sequence: CASSPARDRGRLRSGANVLTF. The CDR3 DNA is TGTGCCAGCAGTCCCGCCCGGGACAGGGGGCGTCTGAGGTCTGGGGCCAACGTCCTGACTTTC.

The chain combines TRBV20-1 with TRBJ2-2, with TRBD2 identical over 10 bases. V lost 3 bases, J lost 6 bases, and 7 bases stayed unmatched. The germline gives CDR1 DFQATT, CDR2 SNEGSKA (reference sequence). The CDR3 totals 15 residues. CDR3 residues: CSASASSGRPGELFF. CDR3 DNA: TGCAGTGCTAGCGCGTCTAGCGGGAGACCCGGGGAGCTGTTTTTT.

This clonotype was detected ten times or more. The V and J genes are TRBV2 and TRBJ1-4, with 9 bases lining up with TRBD1. V trimming: 6 bases; J trimming: 8 bases; junction bases outside the gene matches: 7. CDR1 and CDR2 (germline): SNHLY, FYNNEI. The CDR3 has 14 residues. The CDR3 DNA sequence: TGTGCCAGCAGCGAGGACAGGGGAGAGGAAAAACTGTTTTTT. Its translation: CASSEDRGEEKLFF.

This clonotype qualifies as medium-sized. CDR3 protein: CATHVRGPGGTEAFF. The CDR3 DNA reads as TGTGCCACCCACGTCCGGGGGCCCGGCGGCACTGAAGCTTTCTTT. This rearrangement joins TRBV7-9 to TRBJ1-1, with D possibly TRBD1 on 6 matching bases. V lost 10 bases to trimming and J lost 4 bases, with 22 bases between them. Germline CDR1 is SEHNR and CDR2 is FQNEAQ (reference sequence). The CDR3 runs 15 residues.

This clonotype has only a few counts. V usage is TRBV7-8 and J usage is TRBJ1-2, with TRBD1 as a possible D gene (6 bases). The CDR3 sequence is 15 residues long. CDR1 and CDR2 from the germline V gene are SGHVS and FQNEAQ. Trimming stripped 5 bases from V and 3 bases from J, with 16 bases between. In nucleotides, the CDR3 is TGTGCCAGCAGCCCTTACAGGGTGGGAGACTATGGCTACACCTTC. Translation gives CASSPYRVGDYGYTF.

This clonotype has at least ten counts. The gene calls are TRBV7-8 and TRBJ1-3; D remains ambiguous. V was clipped by 8 bases and J by 0 bases, with 17 bases between them. Looked up from germline, CDR1 is SGHVS and CDR2 is FQNEAQ. This CDR3 is built from 16 residues. The CDR3 is CASSLFRAGSGNTIYF. For the CDR3, the DNA is TGTGCCAGCTCCCTATTTAGGGCCGGCTCTGGAAACACCATATATTTT.

This clonotype has a count of ten or more. The gene calls are TRBV4-3 and TRBJ1-3; D ambiguous. Trimming pared 4 bases from V and 0 bases from J, leaving 16 bases between. The CDR3 totals 17 residues. The V gene's germline CDR1 is LGHNA and CDR2 YSLEER. The CDR3 spells CASSRSPQLSSGNTIYF. CDR3 DNA: TGCGCCAGCAGCCGATCTCCGCAGCTGAGCTCTGGAAACACCATATATTTT.

This clonotype came up many times. The J gene is TRBJ1-1, the V gene TRBV30, with a possible D match to TRBD1 (5 bases). V shed 1 base and J shed 3 bases, with 9 bases lying between them. Germline-derived CDR1 and CDR2 are GTSNPN and SVGIG (reference sequence). This CDR3 comprises 13 residues. The CDR3: CAWSARGDTEAFF. The CDR3 DNA reads TGTGCCTGGAGTGCAAGGGGCGACACTGAAGCTTTCTTT.

This clonotype showed up just a few times. The chain is built from TRBV7-2 and TRBJ2-5, with unresolved D. This CDR3 has 14 residues. Germline V gene sequence: CDR1 SGHTA, CDR2 FQGNSA. V was trimmed by 1 base and J by 9 bases, leaving 15 bases between them. CDR3 DNA sequence: TGTGCCAGCAGCTTAGATATCGGGCGCCGGGCCCAGTACTTC. It specifies CASSLDIGRRAQYF.